Below are 2 T cell receptor beta chains sequenced from a single sample in a study of blood T cell repertoires in COVID-19 (dated by TCRdb to the early 2020s). Libraries were made using the immunoSEQ multiplex PCR assay. TCRdb mirrors the immuneACCESS table, restricted to in-frame sequences. Some clones are absent from its copies; in checked studies, under half trace to an unresolved V gene, and the reason for the others is unknown. In all, the sample holds 200,000 to 250,000 clones, and 84% of those were seen once. The ten largest make up about 7% of the sample. The sample consisted of PBMCs or T cells enriched from blood (not recorded which). These TCRs come from a middle-aged woman who had recovered from COVID-19.

This chain connects TRBV3-1 (or the pseudogene TRBV3-2) to TRBJ2-5, with 10 bases identical to TRBD2. V lost 2 bases and J lost 2; bases outside the gene matches: 11. The V gene's germline CDR1 is LGHDT and CDR2 YNNKEL (reference sequence). The CDR3 consists of 18 residues. Here the CDR3 DNA reads TGTGCCAGCAGCCAACCTTGGAGCGGGAGGGTGGGGCAAGAGACCCAGTACTTC. This sequence encodes CASSQPWSGRVGQETQYF.

This clone was seen a few times. The chain joins TRBV18 to TRBJ1-1; 8 nucleotides line up with TRBD1. The J segment lost 11 bases and the V segment lost 3 bases, leaving 20 bases of the junction unmatched. The CDR3 is made up of 17 amino acids. Germline lookup yields CDR1 KGHSH and CDR2 LQKENI. The CDR3: CASSPFSGTGTQLGAFF. CDR3 sequence (DNA): TGTGCCAGCTCACCGTTCTCCGGGACAGGTACCCAGCTGGGGGCTTTCTTT.